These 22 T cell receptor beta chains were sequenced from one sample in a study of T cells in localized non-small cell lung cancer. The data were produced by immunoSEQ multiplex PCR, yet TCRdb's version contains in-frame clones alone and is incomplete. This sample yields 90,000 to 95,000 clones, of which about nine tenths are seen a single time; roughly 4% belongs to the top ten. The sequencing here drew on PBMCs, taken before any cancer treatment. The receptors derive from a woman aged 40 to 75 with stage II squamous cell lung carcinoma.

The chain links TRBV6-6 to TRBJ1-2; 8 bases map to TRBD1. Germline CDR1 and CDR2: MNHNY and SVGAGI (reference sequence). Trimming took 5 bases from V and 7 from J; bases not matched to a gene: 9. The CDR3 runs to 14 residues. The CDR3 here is CASSQQGESIGYTF. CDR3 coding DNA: TGTGCCAGCAGTCAACAGGGGGAGAGTATTGGCTACACCTTC.

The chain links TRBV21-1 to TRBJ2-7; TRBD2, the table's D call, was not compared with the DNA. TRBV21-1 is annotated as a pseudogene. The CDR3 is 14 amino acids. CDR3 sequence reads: CASIISRDSYEQYF. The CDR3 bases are TGTGCCAGCATCATATCCCGGGACTCCTACGAGCAGTACTTC.

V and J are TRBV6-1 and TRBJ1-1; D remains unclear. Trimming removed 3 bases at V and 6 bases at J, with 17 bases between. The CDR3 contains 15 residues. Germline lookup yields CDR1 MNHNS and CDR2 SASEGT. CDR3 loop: CASSEIHGVNSEAFF. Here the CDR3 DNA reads TGTGCCAGCAGTGAGATCCACGGAGTTAACTCTGAAGCTTTCTTT.

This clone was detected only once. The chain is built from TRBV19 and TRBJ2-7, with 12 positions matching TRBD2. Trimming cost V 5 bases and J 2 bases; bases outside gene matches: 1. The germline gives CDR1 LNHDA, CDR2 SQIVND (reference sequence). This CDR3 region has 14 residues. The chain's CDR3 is CASSRLAGAYEQYF. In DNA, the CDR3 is TGTGCCAGTAGTCGACTAGCGGGAGCCTACGAGCAGTACTTC.

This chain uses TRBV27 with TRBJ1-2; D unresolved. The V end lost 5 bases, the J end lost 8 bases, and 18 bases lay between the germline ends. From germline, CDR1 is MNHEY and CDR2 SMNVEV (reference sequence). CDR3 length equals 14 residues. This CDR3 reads CASSPFDEGKGYTF. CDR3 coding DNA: TGTGCCAGCAGTCCTTTCGATGAAGGGAAGGGCTACACCTTC.

The CDR3 reads CASRGGEQYF. The DNA of the CDR3 is TGTGCCAGCAGGGGGGGGGAGCAGTACTTC. This rearrangement joins TRBV28 to TRBJ2-7; TRBD2 aligns across 7 bases. This CDR3 spans 10 amino acids. In germline, CDR1 is MDHEN, CDR2 SYDVKM. The J segment lost 7 bases and the V segment lost 6 bases, leaving 0 bases of the junction unmatched.

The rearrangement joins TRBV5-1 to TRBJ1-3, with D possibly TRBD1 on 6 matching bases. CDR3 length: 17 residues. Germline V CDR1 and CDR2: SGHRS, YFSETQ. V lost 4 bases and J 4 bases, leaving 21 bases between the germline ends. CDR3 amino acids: CASSPAGNSGTGNTIYF. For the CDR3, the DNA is TGCGCCAGCAGCCCCGCTGGGAATTCAGGGACAGGAAACACCATATATTTT.

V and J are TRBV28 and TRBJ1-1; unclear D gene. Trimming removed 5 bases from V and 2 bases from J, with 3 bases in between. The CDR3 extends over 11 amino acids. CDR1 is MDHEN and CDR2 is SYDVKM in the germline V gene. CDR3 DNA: TGTGCCAGCAGTACTAACACTGAAGCTTTCTTT. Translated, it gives CASSTNTEAFF. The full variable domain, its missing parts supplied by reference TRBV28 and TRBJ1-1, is DVKVTQSSRYLVKRTGEKVFLECVQDMDHENMFWYRQDPGLGLRLIYFSYDVKMKEKGDIPEGYSVSREKKERFSLILESASTNQTSMYLCASSTNTEAFFGQGTRLTVV.

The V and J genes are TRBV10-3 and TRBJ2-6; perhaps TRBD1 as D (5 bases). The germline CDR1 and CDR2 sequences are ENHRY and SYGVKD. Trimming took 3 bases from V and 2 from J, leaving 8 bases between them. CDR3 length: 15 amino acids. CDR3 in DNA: TGTGCCATCAGTGAATCAGGGACTGGGGCCAACGTCCTGACTTTC. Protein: CAISESGTGANVLTF.

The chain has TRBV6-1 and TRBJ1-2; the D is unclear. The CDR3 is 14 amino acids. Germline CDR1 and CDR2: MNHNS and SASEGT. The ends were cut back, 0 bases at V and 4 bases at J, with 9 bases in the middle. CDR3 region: CASSEARKSYGYTF. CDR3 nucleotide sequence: TGTGCCAGCAGTGAAGCCCGGAAGAGCTATGGCTACACCTTC.

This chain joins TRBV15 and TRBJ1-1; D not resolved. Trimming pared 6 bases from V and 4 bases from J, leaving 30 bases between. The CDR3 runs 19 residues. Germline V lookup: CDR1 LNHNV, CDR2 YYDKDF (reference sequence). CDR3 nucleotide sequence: TGTGCCACCAGGGCCCACCGGCCGTTCCCTGAAGTTCGATTCACTGAAGCTTTCTTT. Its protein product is CATRAHRPFPEVRFTEAFF.

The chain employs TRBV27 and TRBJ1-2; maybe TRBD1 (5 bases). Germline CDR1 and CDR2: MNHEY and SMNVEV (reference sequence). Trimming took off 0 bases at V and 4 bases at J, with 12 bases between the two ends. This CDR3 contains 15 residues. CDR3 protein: CASSLSGFGGYGYTF. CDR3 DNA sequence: TGTGCCAGCAGTTTATCTGGCTTCGGGGGCTATGGCTACACCTTC.

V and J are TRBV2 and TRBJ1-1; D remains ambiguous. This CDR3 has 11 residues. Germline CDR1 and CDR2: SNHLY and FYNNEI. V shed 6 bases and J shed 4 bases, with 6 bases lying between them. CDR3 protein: CASRVVTEAFF. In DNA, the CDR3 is TGTGCCAGCAGGGTTGTCACTGAAGCTTTCTTT.

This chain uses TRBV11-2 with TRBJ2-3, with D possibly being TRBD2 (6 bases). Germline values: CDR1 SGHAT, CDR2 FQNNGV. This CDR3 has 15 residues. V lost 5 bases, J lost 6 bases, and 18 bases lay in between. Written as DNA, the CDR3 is TGTGCCAGCAGCCCGGATGGGGGGTGGTCCGATACGCAGTATTTT. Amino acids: CASSPDGGWSDTQYF.

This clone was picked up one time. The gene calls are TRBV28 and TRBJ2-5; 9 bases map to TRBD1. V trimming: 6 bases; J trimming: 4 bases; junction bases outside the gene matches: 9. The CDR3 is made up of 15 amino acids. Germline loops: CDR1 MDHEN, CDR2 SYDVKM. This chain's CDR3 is CASSRRTGVGETQYF. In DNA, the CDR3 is TGTGCCAGCAGCCGAAGGACAGGGGTTGGAGAGACCCAGTACTTC. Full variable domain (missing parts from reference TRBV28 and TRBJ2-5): DVKVTQSSRYLVKRTGEKVFLECVQDMDHENMFWYRQDPGLGLRLIYFSYDVKMKEKGDIPEGYSVSREKKERFSLILESASTNQTSMYLCASSRRTGVGETQYFGPGTRLLVL.

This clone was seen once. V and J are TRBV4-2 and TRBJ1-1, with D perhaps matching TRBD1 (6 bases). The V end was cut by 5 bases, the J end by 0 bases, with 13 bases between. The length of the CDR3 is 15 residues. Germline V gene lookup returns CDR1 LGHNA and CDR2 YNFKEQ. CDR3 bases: TGTGCCAGCAGCTACCTACAGGGATTGAACACTGAAGCTTTCTTT. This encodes CASSYLQGLNTEAFF.

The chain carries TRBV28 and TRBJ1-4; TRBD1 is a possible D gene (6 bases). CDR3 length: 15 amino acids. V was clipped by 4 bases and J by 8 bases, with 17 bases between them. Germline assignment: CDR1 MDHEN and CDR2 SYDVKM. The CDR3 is CASSSLQGVWEKLFF. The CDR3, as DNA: TGTGCCAGCAGTTCCCTACAGGGCGTATGGGAAAAACTGTTTTTT.

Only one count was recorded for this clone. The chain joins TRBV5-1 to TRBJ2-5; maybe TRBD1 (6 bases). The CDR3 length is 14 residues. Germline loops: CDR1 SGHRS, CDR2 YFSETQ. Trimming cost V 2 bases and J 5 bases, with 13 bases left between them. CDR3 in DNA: TGCGCCAGCAGCTTAATGGGGGCAGCGGAGACCCAGTACTTC. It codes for CASSLMGAAETQYF.

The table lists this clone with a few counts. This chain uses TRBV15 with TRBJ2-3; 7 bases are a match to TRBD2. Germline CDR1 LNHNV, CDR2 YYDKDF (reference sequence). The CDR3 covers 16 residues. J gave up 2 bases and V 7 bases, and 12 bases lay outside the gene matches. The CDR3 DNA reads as TGTGCCACCACCTATGGGGCGGGGGAAGCCACAGATACGCAGTATTTT. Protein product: CATTYGAGEATDTQYF.

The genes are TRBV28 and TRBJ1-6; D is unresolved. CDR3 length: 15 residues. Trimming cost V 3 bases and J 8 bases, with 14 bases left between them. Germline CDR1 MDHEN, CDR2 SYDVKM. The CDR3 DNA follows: TGTGCCAGCAGTTTGCCAGGCCCCGGGTATTCACCCCTCCACTTT. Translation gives CASSLPGPGYSPLHF.

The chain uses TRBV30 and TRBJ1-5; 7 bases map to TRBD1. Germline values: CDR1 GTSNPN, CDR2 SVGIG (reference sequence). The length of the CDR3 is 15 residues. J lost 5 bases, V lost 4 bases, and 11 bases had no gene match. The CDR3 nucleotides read TGTGCCTGGACTCCTAGGGGGCCAGTCCATCAGCCCCAGCATTTT. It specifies CAWTPRGPVHQPQHF. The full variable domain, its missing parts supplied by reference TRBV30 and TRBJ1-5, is SQTIHQWPATLVQPVGSPLSLECTVEGTSNPNLYWYRQAAGRGLQLLFYSVGIGQISSEVPQNLSASRPQDRQFILSSKKLLLSDSGFYLCAWTPRGPVHQPQHFGDGTRLSIL.

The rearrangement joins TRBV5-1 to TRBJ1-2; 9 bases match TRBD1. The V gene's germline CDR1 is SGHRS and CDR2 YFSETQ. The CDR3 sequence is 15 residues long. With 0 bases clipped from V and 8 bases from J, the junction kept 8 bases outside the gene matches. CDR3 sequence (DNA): TGCGCCAGCAGCTTGGAGGGACAGGGATCGGGCGGCTACACCTTC. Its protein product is CASSLEGQGSGGYTF.